This T cell receptor beta chain was identified during a study of T cell changes during pregnancy in multiple sclerosis. Some clones are missing from TCRdb's copy, which holds only in-frame ones; the method was immunoSEQ multiplex PCR. The data show about 100,000 clones, roughly 92% seen once. The CDR3 consists of 12 residues. Trimming removed 2 bases from V and 7 bases from J, with 8 bases in between. Germline-derived CDR1 and CDR2 are SGHTA and FQGNSA. The receptor was isolated from a female donor in good health, enrolled as a control in a pregnancy study. The sequencing used peripheral blood, collected in the third trimester of pregnancy. The rearrangement links TRBV7-2 to TRBJ1-1, with D unresolved. The CDR3 sequence: CASSLREGEAFF. The CDR3 bases are TGTGCCAGCAGCTTACGGGAGGGTGAAGCTTTCTTT. The whole variable domain, remainder taken from reference TRBV7-2 and TRBJ1-1, is GAGVSQSPSNKVTEKGKDVELRCDPISGHTALYWYRQSLGQGLEFLIYFQGNSAPDKSGLPSDRFSAERTGGSVSTLTIQRTQQEDSAVYLCASSLREGEAFFGQGTRLTVV.